This paragraph reports one T cell receptor beta chain. The PCR had 60 Vbeta and 13 Jbeta primers. Assay used: immunoSEQ multiplex PCR; TCRdb lists only in-frame clones, some missing. The top ten hold less than 3% of the sample, which has approximately 52,000 clones, 65% to 80% seen once. The data originate from a study of cytomegalovirus exposure and HLA in healthy donors. Sequencing input: PBMCs. The TCR comes from a female donor in good health and CMV-seronegative.

This CDR3 reads CASSLATGEGYTF. As DNA, the CDR3 is TGTGCCAGCAGCTTAGCGACAGGGGAGGGCTACACCTTC. This chain links TRBV7-2 with TRBJ1-2, with TRBD1 identical over 8 bases. The V gene's germline CDR1 is SGHTA and CDR2 FQGNSA. V trimming: 0 bases; J trimming: 8 bases; junction bases outside the gene matches: 2. This CDR3 is 13 amino acids long.